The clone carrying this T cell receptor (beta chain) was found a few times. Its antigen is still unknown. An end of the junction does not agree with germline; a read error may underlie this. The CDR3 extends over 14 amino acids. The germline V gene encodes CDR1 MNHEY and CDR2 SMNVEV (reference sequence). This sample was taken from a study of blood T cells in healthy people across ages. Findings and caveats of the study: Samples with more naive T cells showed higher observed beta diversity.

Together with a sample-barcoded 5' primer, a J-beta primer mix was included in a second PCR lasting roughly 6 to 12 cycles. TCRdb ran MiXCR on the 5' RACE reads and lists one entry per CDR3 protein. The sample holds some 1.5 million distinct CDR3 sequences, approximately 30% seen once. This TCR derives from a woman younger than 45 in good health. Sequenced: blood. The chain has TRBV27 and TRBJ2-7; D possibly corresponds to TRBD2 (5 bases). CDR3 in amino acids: CVSSSASRSYEQYF. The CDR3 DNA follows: TGTGTCAGCAGTTCGGCTAGCAGATCCTACGAGCAGTACTTC.